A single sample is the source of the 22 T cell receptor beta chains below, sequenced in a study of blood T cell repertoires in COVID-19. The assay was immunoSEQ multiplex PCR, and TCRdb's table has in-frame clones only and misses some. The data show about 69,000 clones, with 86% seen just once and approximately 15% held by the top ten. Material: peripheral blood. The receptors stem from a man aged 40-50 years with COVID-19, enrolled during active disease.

For the CDR3, the DNA is TGCGCCAGCAGCTTTACGGGGATGGGCACAGATACGCAGTATTTT. Translating it yields CASSFTGMGTDTQYF. The V call is TRBV5-1, the J call TRBJ2-3; D may be TRBD2 (5 bases). CDR1 SGHRS and CDR2 YFSETQ come from the germline V gene. The CDR3 contains 15 residues. Trimming stripped 2 bases from V and 1 base from J, with 11 bases between.

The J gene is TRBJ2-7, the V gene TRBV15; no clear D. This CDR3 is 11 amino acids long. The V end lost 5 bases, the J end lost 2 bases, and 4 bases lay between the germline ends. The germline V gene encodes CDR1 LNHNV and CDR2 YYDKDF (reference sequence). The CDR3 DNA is TGTGCCACCAGCTCCACCTACGAGCAGTACTTC. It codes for CATSSTYEQYF. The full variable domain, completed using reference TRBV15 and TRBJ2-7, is DAMVIQNPRYQVTQFGKPVTLSCSQTLNHNVMYWYQQKSSQAPKLLFHYYDKDFNNEADTPDNFQSRRPNTSFCFLDIRSPGLGDTAMYLCATSSTYEQYFGPGTRLTVT.

The DNA for the CDR3 is TGTGCCAGCAACAGGGGGACAGGCGCTGGAAACACCATATATTTT. Translation: CASNRGTGAGNTIYF. The genes are TRBV7-8 and TRBJ1-3; TRBD1 matches at 8 bases. V shed 7 bases, J shed 2 bases, and the junction held 7 bases outside the gene matches. This CDR3 is built from 15 residues. Germline CDR1 reads SGHVS; CDR2 reads FQNEAQ. Variable domain in full (rest from reference TRBV7-8 and TRBJ1-3): GAGVSQSPRYKVAKRGQDVALRCDPISGHVSLFWYQQALGQGPEFLTYFQNEAQLDKSGLPSDRFFAERPEGSVSTLKIQRTQQEDSAVYLCASNRGTGAGNTIYFGEGSWLTVV.

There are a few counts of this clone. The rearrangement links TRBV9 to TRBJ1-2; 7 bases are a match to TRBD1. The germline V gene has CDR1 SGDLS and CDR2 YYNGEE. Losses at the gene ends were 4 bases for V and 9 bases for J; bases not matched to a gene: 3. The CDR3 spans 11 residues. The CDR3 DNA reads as TGTGCCAGCAGCCTCAGGGGGAGCTACACCTTC. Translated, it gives CASSLRGSYTF.

The CDR3 here is CASSLDGSGVGNTGELFF. For the CDR3, the DNA is TGTGCCAGCAGCTTAGACGGCAGCGGGGTCGGCAACACCGGGGAGCTGTTTTTT. V is TRBV11-2 and J is TRBJ2-2; 7 nucleotides line up with TRBD2. This CDR3 has 18 amino acids. Unmatched junction bases numbered 9, after V lost 0 bases and J lost 2 bases. The germline V gene has CDR1 SGHAT and CDR2 FQNNGV. Complete variable domain (other parts from reference TRBV11-2 and TRBJ2-2): EAGVAQSPRYKIIEKRQSVAFWCNPISGHATLYWYQQILGQGPKLLIQFQNNGVVDDSQLPKDRFSAERLKGVDSTLKIQPAKLEDSAVYLCASSLDGSGVGNTGELFFGEGSRLTVL.

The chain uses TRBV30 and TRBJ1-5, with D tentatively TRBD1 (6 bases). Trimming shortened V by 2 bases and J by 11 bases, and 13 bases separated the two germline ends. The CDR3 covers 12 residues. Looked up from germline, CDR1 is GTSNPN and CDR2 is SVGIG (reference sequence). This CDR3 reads CAWSSQGQTQHF. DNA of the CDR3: TGTGCCTGGAGTTCGCAGGGGCAAACCCAGCATTTT.

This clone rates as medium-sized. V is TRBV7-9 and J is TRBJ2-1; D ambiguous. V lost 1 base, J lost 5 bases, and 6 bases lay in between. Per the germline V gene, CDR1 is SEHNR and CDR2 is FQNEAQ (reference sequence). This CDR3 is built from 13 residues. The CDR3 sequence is CASSLGLNNEQFF. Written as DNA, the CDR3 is TGTGCCAGCAGCTTAGGACTGAACAATGAGCAGTTCTTC.

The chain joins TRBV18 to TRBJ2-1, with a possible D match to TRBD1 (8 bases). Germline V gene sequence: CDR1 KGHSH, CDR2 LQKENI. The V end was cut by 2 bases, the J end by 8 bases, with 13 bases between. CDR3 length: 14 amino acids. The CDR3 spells CASSPNRGGDEQFF. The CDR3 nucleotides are TGTGCCAGCTCACCAAACAGGGGGGGCGATGAGCAGTTCTTC.

The CDR3 bases are TGTGCCAGCAGTTCCTCAGGAAGTAGGGGGTCCTATGGCTACACCTTC. Encoded protein: CASSSSGSRGSYGYTF. The chain joins TRBV6-5 to TRBJ1-2; D is perhaps TRBD1 (6 bases). Trimming removed 4 bases at V and 4 bases at J, with 19 bases between. Germline CDR1 and CDR2: MNHEY and SVGAGI. The CDR3 contains 16 residues.

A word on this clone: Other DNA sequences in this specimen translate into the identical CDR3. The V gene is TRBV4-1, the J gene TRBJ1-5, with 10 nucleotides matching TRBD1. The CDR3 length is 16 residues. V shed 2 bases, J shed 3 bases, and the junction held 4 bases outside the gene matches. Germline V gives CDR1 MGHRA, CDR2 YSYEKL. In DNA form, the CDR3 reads TGCGCCAGCAGCCAACCGGACAGGGGGAACAATCAGCCCCAGCATTTT. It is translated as CASSQPDRGNNQPQHF.

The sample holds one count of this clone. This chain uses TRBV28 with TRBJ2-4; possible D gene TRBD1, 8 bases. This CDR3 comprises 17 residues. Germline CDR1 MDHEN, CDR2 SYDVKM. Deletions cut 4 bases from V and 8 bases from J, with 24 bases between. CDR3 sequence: CASSSPGQGGSWDIQYF. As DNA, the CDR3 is TGTGCCAGCAGTTCCCCTGGACAGGGAGGGTCCTGGGACATTCAGTACTTC.

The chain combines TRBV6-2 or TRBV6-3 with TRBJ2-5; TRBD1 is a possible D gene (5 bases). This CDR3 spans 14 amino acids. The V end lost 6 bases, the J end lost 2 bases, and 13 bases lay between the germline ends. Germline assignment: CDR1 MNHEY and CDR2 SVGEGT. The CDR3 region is CASSTPREQETQYF. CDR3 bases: TGTGCCAGCAGCACCCCCAGGGAACAAGAGACCCAGTACTTC.

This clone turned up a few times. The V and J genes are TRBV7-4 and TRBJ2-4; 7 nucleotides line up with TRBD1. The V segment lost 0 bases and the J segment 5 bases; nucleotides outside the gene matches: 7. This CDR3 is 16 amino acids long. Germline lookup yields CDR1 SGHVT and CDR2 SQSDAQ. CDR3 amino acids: CASSLAGGGRQNIQYF. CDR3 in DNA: TGTGCCAGCAGCTTAGCAGGGGGCGGACGCCAAAACATTCAGTACTTC. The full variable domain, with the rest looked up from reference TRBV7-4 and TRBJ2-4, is GAGVSQSPRYKVAKRGRDVALRCDSISGHVTLYWYRQTLGQGSEVLTYSQSDAQRDKSGRPSGRFSAERPERSVSTLKIQRTEQGDSAVYLCASSLAGGGRQNIQYFGAGTRLSVL.

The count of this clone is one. The CDR3 bases are TGTGCCAGCTCACCCGGAGGGGACTATGGCTACACCTTC. This gives the protein CASSPGGDYGYTF. V usage is TRBV18 and J usage is TRBJ1-2, with D maybe TRBD1 (5 bases). The V end lost 3 bases, the J end lost 3 bases, and 8 bases lay between the germline ends. The CDR3 has 13 amino acids. Per germline, CDR1 KGHSH and CDR2 LQKENI.

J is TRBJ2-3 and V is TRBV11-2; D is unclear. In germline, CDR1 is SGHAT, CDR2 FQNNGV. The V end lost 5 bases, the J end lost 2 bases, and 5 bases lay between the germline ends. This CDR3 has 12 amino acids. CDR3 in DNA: TGTGCCAGCAGCCTAAACACAGATACGCAGTATTTT. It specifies CASSLNTDTQYF. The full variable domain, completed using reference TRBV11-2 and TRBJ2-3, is EAGVAQSPRYKIIEKRQSVAFWCNPISGHATLYWYQQILGQGPKLLIQFQNNGVVDDSQLPKDRFSAERLKGVDSTLKIQPAKLEDSAVYLCASSLNTDTQYFGPGTRLTVL.

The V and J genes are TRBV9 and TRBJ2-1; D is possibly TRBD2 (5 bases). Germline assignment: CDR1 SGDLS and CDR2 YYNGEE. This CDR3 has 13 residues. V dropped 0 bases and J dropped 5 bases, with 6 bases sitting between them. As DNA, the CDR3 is TGTGCCAGCAGCGTAGCGGGAAACAATGAGCAGTTCTTC. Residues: CASSVAGNNEQFF.

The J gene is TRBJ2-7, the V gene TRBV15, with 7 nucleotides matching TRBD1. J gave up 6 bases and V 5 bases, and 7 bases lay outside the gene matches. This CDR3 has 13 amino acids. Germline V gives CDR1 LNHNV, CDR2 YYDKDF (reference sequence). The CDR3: CATSWTGQGEQYF. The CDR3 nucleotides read TGTGCCACCAGCTGGACAGGCCAGGGCGAGCAGTACTTC.

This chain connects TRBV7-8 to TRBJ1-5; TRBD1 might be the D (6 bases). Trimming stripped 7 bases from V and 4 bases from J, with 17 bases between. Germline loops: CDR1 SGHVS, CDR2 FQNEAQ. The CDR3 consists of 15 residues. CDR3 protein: CASILGRGMNQPQHF. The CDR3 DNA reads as TGTGCCAGCATCCTAGGGAGGGGGATGAATCAGCCCCAGCATTTT.

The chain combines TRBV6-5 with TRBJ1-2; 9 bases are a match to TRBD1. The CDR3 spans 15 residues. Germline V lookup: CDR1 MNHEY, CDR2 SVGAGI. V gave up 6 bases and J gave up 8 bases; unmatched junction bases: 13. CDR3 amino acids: CASRPPGQGSGGYTF. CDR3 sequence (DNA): TGTGCCAGCAGACCTCCGGGACAGGGTTCGGGCGGCTACACCTTC.

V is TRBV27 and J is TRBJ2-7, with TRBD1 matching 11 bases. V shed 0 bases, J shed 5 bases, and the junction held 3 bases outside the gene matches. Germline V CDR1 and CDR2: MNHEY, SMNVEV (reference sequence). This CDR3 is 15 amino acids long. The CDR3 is CASSLSGQGVHEQYF. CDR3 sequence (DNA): TGTGCCAGCAGTTTATCGGGACAGGGGGTCCACGAGCAGTACTTC.

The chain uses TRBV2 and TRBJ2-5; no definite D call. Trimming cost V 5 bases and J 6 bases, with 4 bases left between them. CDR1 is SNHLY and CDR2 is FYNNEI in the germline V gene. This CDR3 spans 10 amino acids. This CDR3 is CASSQKTQYF. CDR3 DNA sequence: TGTGCCAGCAGTCAAAAGACCCAGTACTTC.

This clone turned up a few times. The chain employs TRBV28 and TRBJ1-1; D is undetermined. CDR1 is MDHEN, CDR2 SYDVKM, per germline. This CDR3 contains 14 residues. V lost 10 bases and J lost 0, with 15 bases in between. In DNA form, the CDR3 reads TGTGCCACCTACCCCCAAACGATGAACACTGAAGCTTTCTTT. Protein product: CATYPQTMNTEAFF.